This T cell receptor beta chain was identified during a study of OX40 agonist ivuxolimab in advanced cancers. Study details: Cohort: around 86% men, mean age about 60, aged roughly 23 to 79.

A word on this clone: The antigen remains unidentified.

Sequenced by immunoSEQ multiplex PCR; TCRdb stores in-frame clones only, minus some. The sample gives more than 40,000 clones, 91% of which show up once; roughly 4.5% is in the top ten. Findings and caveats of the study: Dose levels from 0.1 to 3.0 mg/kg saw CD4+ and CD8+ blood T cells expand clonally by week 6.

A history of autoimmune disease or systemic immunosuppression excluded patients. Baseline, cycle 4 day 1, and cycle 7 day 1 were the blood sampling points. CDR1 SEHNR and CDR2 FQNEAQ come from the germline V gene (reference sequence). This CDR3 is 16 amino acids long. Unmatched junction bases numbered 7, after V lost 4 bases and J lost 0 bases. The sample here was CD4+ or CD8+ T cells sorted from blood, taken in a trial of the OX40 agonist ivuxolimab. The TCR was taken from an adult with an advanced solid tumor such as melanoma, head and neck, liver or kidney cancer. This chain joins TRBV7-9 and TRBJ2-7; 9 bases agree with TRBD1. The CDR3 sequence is CASSSSGTGISYEQYF. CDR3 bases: TGTGCCAGCAGCTCGTCCGGGACAGGGATCTCCTACGAGCAGTACTTC.